This entry concerns a single T cell receptor beta chain. Its antigen is not known. These data come from a study of vaccination and CD4 T cells after COVID-19. Study-wide context: Diagnosis preceded the drawing of post-COVID samples by a median approximately 100 days (range 35 to 161).

Sequenced with the Oncomine TCR Beta short-read assay was DNA taken from cultured CD4+ T cells. TCRdb called the PCR reads again in MiXCR, with one record for every CDR3 protein. The data show under 20,000 distinct CDR3 sequences, with around 43% seen just once and 17% held by the top ten. Time point described: late sampling 161 to 241 days after vaccination in a few convalescent patients. Treatment of the sample: approximately nine-day PBMC culture with coronavirus spike peptide pools or control peptides (ViraFEST assay). Each well received fewer than 2.5 million PBMCs, cultured with about 11 IU/ml IL-2 and 10 ug/ml peptide pools. This TCR was recovered from a human donor who had recovered from COVID-19. Here the sequenced sample was CD4+ T cells from blood, cultured in vitro, taken about 7 months after SARS-CoV-2 vaccination.

CDR3 sequence reads: CASRWTESSYNEQFF. The CDR3 DNA sequence: TGTGCCAGCAGGTGGACGGAGAGCTCCTACAATGAGCAGTTCTTC. The J gene is TRBJ2-1, the V gene TRBV6-1; D is unclear. The CDR3 has 15 residues. Trimming removed 6 bases from V and 0 bases from J, with 12 bases in between. CDR1 and CDR2 (germline): MNHNS, SASEGT.